The 18 T cell receptor beta chains presented below share a single source sample, sequenced in a study of CD8 T cells in Susac syndrome. With random hexamers, roughly 0.45 to 1 ug RNA was reverse transcribed. TCRdb ran MiXCR on the immunoSEQ multiplex PCR reads and lists one entry per CDR3 protein. The sample yields 150,000 to 200,000 distinct CDR3 sequences, more than 85% seen once. The source material was CD8+ T cells from PBMCs. The receptors shown here come from a human donor with Susac syndrome.

Worth noting for this clonotype: At one end, the junction sequence differs from germline, possibly due to a read error. This rearrangement joins TRBV20-1 to TRBJ2-1; D gene ambiguous. The CDR3 is 15 amino acids. Germline V gene data show CDR1 as DFQATT and CDR2 as SNEGSKA (reference sequence). In nucleotides, the CDR3 is TGCAGTGCTACGCTGAAAGCCAGGACCTACAATAAGCAGTTCTTC. It yields the protein CSATLKARTYNKQFF.

The V and J genes are TRBV20-1 and TRBJ2-7; 7 nucleotides align to TRBD1. Germline V gene sequence: CDR1 DFQATT, CDR2 SNEGSKA (reference sequence). V lost 6 bases, J lost 0 bases, and 5 bases stayed unmatched. The length of the CDR3 is 13 residues. The CDR3 protein is CSAEDRTSYEQYF. Written as DNA, the CDR3 is TGCAGTGCCGAGGACAGGACCTCCTACGAGCAGTACTTC.

This clonotype was detected once. The chain uses TRBV4-1 and TRBJ1-1, with D maybe TRBD1 (5 bases). Looked up from germline, CDR1 is MGHRA and CDR2 is YSYEKL. The CDR3 consists of 16 residues. The V end lost 1 base, the J end lost 1 base, and 13 bases lay between the germline ends. CDR3 coding DNA: TGCGCCAGCAGCCAAGTCCAGGGAGGGCCGAACACTGAAGCTTTCTTT. The encoded protein is CASSQVQGGPNTEAFF.

The chain employs TRBV20-1 and TRBJ2-1, with D possibly being TRBD2 (6 bases). CDR1 and CDR2 from the germline V gene are DFQATT and SNEGSKA (reference sequence). There are 14 residues in the CDR3. V gave up 6 bases and J gave up 0 bases, with 12 bases separating them. CDR3 sequence reads: CSAWDSSSYNEQFF. DNA for the CDR3: TGCAGTGCGTGGGACTCCAGCTCCTACAATGAGCAGTTCTTC.

This chain uses TRBV20-1 with TRBJ2-3; 8 nucleotides match TRBD1. The germline gives CDR1 DFQATT, CDR2 SNEGSKA (reference sequence). Germline trimming cut 3 bases from V and 6 bases from J; bases unmatched to any gene: 11. This CDR3 has 15 amino acids. The CDR3 nucleotides read TGCAGTGCTAGTCCGTCGGACAGGGTTTCCGATACGCAGTATTTT. This sequence encodes CSASPSDRVSDTQYF.

The rearrangement uses TRBV7-9 and TRBJ2-3, with a tentative D call TRBD1 (5 bases). This CDR3 has 15 amino acids. Per germline, CDR1 SEHNR and CDR2 FQNEAQ (reference sequence). Trimming took off 1 base at V and 4 bases at J, with 12 bases between the two ends. The CDR3 sequence: CASSLGPGPADTQYF. For the CDR3, the DNA is TGTGCCAGCAGCTTAGGGCCAGGGCCGGCAGATACGCAGTATTTT.

The chain links TRBV12-3 or TRBV12-4 to TRBJ1-3; D remains ambiguous. V lost 5 bases and J 2 bases, leaving 7 bases between the germline ends. This CDR3 region has 13 residues. The CDR3 DNA reads TGTGCCAGCAGTCCTGAAGCTGGAAACACCATATATTTT. It translates to CASSPEAGNTIYF.

The CDR3 here is CASSQGFGDEQYF. CDR3 DNA: TGTGCCAGCAGCCAAGGATTTGGCGACGAGCAGTACTTC. The V call is TRBV4-2, the J call TRBJ2-7, with no clear D. There are 13 residues in the CDR3. V shed 1 base and J shed 5 bases, with 9 bases lying between them. Per germline, CDR1 LGHNA and CDR2 YNFKEQ.

The V call is TRBV11-2, the J call TRBJ2-1, with 7 nucleotides matching TRBD2. With V trimmed by 0 bases and J by 6 bases, 2 bases remained unmatched. CDR3 length equals 14 residues. CDR1 is SGHAT, CDR2 FQNNGV, per germline. CDR3 nucleotides: TGTGCCAGCAGCTTAGAAAGCGGGGCCAATGAGCAGTTCTTC. It encodes CASSLESGANEQFF.

This chain joins TRBV27 and TRBJ2-3, with 14 bases matching TRBD2. CDR3 size: 17 residues. The germline V gene has CDR1 MNHEY and CDR2 SMNVEV (reference sequence). V lost 5 bases and J lost 0; bases outside the gene matches: 4. CDR3 DNA sequence: TGTGCCAGCAGTCCCAGGACTAGCGGGGGGAGCACAGATACGCAGTATTTT. Protein: CASSPRTSGGSTDTQYF.

This clonotype was recorded only once. The CDR3 DNA follows: TGTGCCATCCTCAACCCGGGACAGGGAGATGAAAAACTGTTTTTT. Encoded protein: CAILNPGQGDEKLFF. This chain connects TRBV15 to TRBJ1-4, with TRBD1 identical over 9 bases. The CDR3 covers 15 residues. The trim removed 10 bases at V and 6 bases at J, leaving 12 bases unmatched. Germline CDR1 is LNHNV and CDR2 is YYDKDF (reference sequence).

The V call is TRBV30, the J call TRBJ2-7; D may be TRBD2 (7 bases). Trimming removed 0 bases at V and 2 bases at J, with 11 bases between. The CDR3 totals 14 residues. From germline, CDR1 is GTSNPN and CDR2 SVGIG (reference sequence). The CDR3, as DNA: TGTGCCTGGAGTGTCGTCGGGGGGCCCTACGAGCAGTACTTC. Its protein product is CAWSVVGGPYEQYF.

The V and J genes are TRBV30 and TRBJ1-1, with D perhaps TRBD1 (6 bases). CDR1 is GTSNPN, CDR2 SVGIG, per germline (reference sequence). This CDR3 has 14 amino acids. With 4 bases removed from V and 1 base from J, the gap between germline ends came to 13 bases. CDR3: CAWTPEGGNTEAFF. For the CDR3, the DNA is TGTGCCTGGACCCCCGAAGGGGGGAACACTGAAGCTTTCTTT. The variable domain in full, with the rest retrieved from reference TRBV30 and TRBJ1-1, is SQTIHQWPATLVQPVGSPLSLECTVEGTSNPNLYWYRQAAGRGLQLLFYSVGIGQISSEVPQNLSASRPQDRQFILSSKKLLLSDSGFYLCAWTPEGGNTEAFFGQGTRLTVV.

This sequence joins TRBV3-1 and TRBJ1-1; D is perhaps TRBD1 (6 bases). This CDR3 contains 14 residues. Germline V gives CDR1 LGHDT, CDR2 YNNKEL (reference sequence). V gave up 6 bases and J gave up 4 bases, with 15 bases separating them. CDR3 bases: TGTGCCAGCAGTCCGTGGGGGGCGCTCACTGAAGCTTTCTTT. It codes for CASSPWGALTEAFF.

The V gene is TRBV20-1, the J gene TRBJ2-7; perhaps TRBD2 as D (5 bases). V was trimmed by 3 bases and J by 0 bases, leaving 21 bases between them. The CDR3 extends over 17 amino acids. The germline V gene has CDR1 DFQATT and CDR2 SNEGSKA (reference sequence). CDR3 DNA sequence: TGCAGTGCTAGCCACCTTAGCGTGCGTAAGAGCTCCTACGAGCAGTACTTC. Translating gives CSASHLSVRKSSYEQYF.

The rearrangement joins TRBV5-6 to TRBJ1-2, with 8 bases that match TRBD1. V trimming: 3 bases; J trimming: 6 bases; junction bases outside the gene matches: 7. The CDR3 spans 14 residues. CDR1 is SGHDT and CDR2 is YYEEEE in the germline V gene. The CDR3 DNA follows: TGTGCCAGCAGCTCACCCTACAGGGGGGATGGCTACACCTTC. Translating it yields CASSSPYRGDGYTF.

This rearrangement joins TRBV19 to TRBJ2-3; 7 bases align to TRBD1. V was clipped by 7 bases and J by 2 bases; unmatched bases: 9. The CDR3 extends over 15 amino acids. Germline V gene data show CDR1 as LNHDA and CDR2 as SQIVND (reference sequence). CDR3 bases: TGTGCCAGTAAGGGGACAGAAATGATCACAGATACGCAGTATTTT. This encodes CASKGTEMITDTQYF.

This clonotype appeared a few times. The chain recombines TRBV12-3 or TRBV12-4 with TRBJ1-2; 9 bases map to TRBD1. The CDR3 totals 13 residues. J lost 5 bases, V lost 6 bases, and 4 bases had no gene match. The DNA for the CDR3 is TGTGCCAGCAGCCCCGGGACAGGGTATGGCTACACCTTC. Translated: CASSPGTGYGYTF.